The 18 T cell receptor beta chains below come from one sample, sequenced in a study of regulatory T cells in long-lasting Graves disease. Documented time point: newly diagnosed GD, antithyroid drugs for less than 3 months. The TCR library used RNA extracted from PBMCs. Through Arm-PCR of CDR3 regions and iRepertoire HTBI primers, TCR beta libraries were built. One entry per CDR3 protein results from TCRdb running MiXCR on the multiplex PCR reads. There are a few hundred thousand distinct CDR3 sequences in the sample; 15% to 20% occur only once, and around 21% lies in the top ten. These data were also filed under a second study, of T cells in Graves' hyperthyroidism and ophthalmopathy.

The sequencing used peripheral blood mononuclear cells (PBMCs), collected at new diagnosis, from a patient treated with antithyroid drugs. These receptors all stem from a woman between 18 and 29 years old with Graves disease.

The V call is TRBV28, the J call TRBJ1-6; D is unresolved. Trimming took off 11 bases at V and 8 bases at J, with 25 bases between the two ends. The CDR3 is 16 amino acids. Per the germline V gene, CDR1 is MDHEN and CDR2 is SYDVKM. The CDR3 loop reads CAGRLGRHAADSPLHF. The CDR3 DNA follows: TGTGCCGGACGCCTAGGGCGGCATGCTGCGGATTCACCCCTCCACTTT.

This clonotype appeared many times. The rearrangement links TRBV5-1 to TRBJ2-1; a weak D match, TRBD2 (6 bases). The germline V gene encodes CDR1 SGHRS and CDR2 YFSETQ. This CDR3 is 15 amino acids long. V was pared by 1 base and J by 1 base, with 9 bases between. This CDR3 is CASSLFSGSYNEQFF. Written as DNA, the CDR3 is TGCGCCAGCAGCTTGTTTAGCGGTTCCTACAATGAGCAGTTCTTC.

This clonotype was counted ten times or more. The rearrangement joins TRBV30 to TRBJ2-2; no reliable D call. V was clipped by 0 bases and J by 6 bases, with 8 bases between them. The CDR3 is 13 residues long. The germline CDR1 and CDR2 sequences are GTSNPN and SVGIG (reference sequence). This CDR3 reads CAWSVFEAGELFF. In nucleotides, the CDR3 is TGTGCCTGGAGTGTATTCGAGGCCGGGGAGCTGTTTTTT.

The sample holds many counts of this clonotype. The V call is TRBV2, the J call TRBJ1-4; TRBD1 aligns across 11 bases. This CDR3 is 16 amino acids long. J lost 1 base, V lost 7 bases, and 5 bases had no gene match. Per germline, CDR1 SNHLY and CDR2 FYNNEI. CDR3 in amino acids: CASKGTGGGTNEKLFF. The DNA for the CDR3 is TGTGCCAGCAAGGGGACAGGGGGAGGAACTAATGAAAAACTGTTTTTT.

In its sample, this clonotype was seen many times. The J gene is TRBJ2-5, the V gene TRBV20-1; D may match TRBD1 or TRBD2 (5 bases each). The CDR3 totals 12 residues. The V gene's germline CDR1 is DFQATT and CDR2 SNEGSKA (reference sequence). Trimming removed 6 bases from V and 4 bases from J, with 12 bases in between. The CDR3, as DNA: TGCAGTGCAGGGACCGGGTCAGAGACCCAGTACTTC. Translating gives CSAGTGSETQYF.

This clonotype appeared many times. The V gene is TRBV11-2, the J gene TRBJ1-6; tentative D call: TRBD1 (6 bases). Germline lookup yields CDR1 SGHAT and CDR2 FQNNGV. The CDR3 loop spans 15 amino acids. With 5 bases removed from V and 10 bases from J, the gap between germline ends came to 18 bases. The CDR3 DNA is TGTGCCAGCAGCCCCGGGACATGGGGTTCCTCACCCCTCCACTTT. Translating gives CASSPGTWGSSPLHF.

This clonotype was recorded at least ten times. The genes are TRBV11-2 and TRBJ2-7; D might be TRBD2 (6 bases). V lost 7 bases to trimming and J lost 0 bases, with 13 bases between them. CDR3 length: 14 residues. Germline V gene data show CDR1 as SGHAT and CDR2 as FQNNGV. The CDR3: CASTGVADSYEQYF. In DNA form, the CDR3 reads TGTGCCAGCACGGGAGTGGCAGACTCCTACGAGCAGTACTTC. Supplemented by reference TRBV11-2 and TRBJ2-7, the full variable domain reads EAGVAQSPRYKIIEKRQSVAFWCNPISGHATLYWYQQILGQGPKLLIQFQNNGVVDDSQLPKDRFSAERLKGVDSTLKIQPAKLEDSAVYLCASTGVADSYEQYFGPGTRLTVT.

This clonotype has ten or more counts. The chain uses TRBV7-9 and TRBJ2-7, with TRBD2 matching over 13 bases. The CDR3 covers 16 residues. The trim removed 5 bases at V and 6 bases at J, leaving 10 bases unmatched. Germline V CDR1 and CDR2: SEHNR, FQNEAQ (reference sequence). This CDR3 reads CASSPAGLAGPTEQYF. The CDR3 coding sequence is TGTGCCAGCAGCCCAGCGGGACTAGCGGGGCCGACCGAGCAGTACTTC.

To note about this clonotype: A much bigger clone sits one base away, suggesting this may be a read error. The V gene is TRBV20-1, the J gene TRBJ2-3; D perhaps matches TRBD2 (6 bases). Trimming took off 3 bases at V and 6 bases at J, with 16 bases between the two ends. The germline gives CDR1 DFQATT, CDR2 SNEGSKA (reference sequence). The CDR3 covers 14 residues. The DNA for the CDR3 is TGCAGTGCTAGCATTGCGGGATCCTCGGATACGCAGTATTTT. Translated: CSASIAGSSDTQYF.

The CDR3 DNA reads TGCAGCGTTATCAGGGATGGCTACACCTTC. Its protein product is CSVIRDGYTF. The chain is built from TRBV29-1 and TRBJ1-2; D possibly corresponds to TRBD1 (5 bases). Deletions cut 5 bases from V and 6 bases from J, with 7 bases between. Germline CDR1 and CDR2: SQVTM and ANQGSEA. This CDR3 is 10 amino acids long. Combining the CDR3 with reference TRBV29-1 and TRBJ1-2 gives the whole variable domain SAVISQKPSRDICQRGTSLTIQCQVDSQVTMMFWYRQQPGQSLTLIATANQGSEATYESGFVIDKFPISRPNLTFSTLTVSNMSPEDSSIYLCSVIRDGYTFGSGTRLTVV.

This clonotype turned up a few times. V gene TRBV9 combines with J gene TRBJ2-2; D not resolved. V was clipped by 0 bases and J by 3 bases, with 15 bases between them. The CDR3 loop spans 17 amino acids. Per the germline V gene, CDR1 is SGDLS and CDR2 is YYNGEE. The CDR3: CASSVATLATHTGELFF. The DNA of the CDR3 is TGTGCCAGCAGCGTAGCTACCCTCGCGACCCACACCGGGGAGCTGTTTTTT. Based on the CDR3 plus reference TRBV9 and TRBJ2-2, the full variable domain is DSGVTQTPKHLITATGQRVTLRCSPRSGDLSVYWYQQSLDQGLQFLIQYYNGEERAKGNILERFSAQQFPDLHSELNLSSLELGDSALYFCASSVATLATHTGELFFGEGSRLTVL.

For this clonotype: Just one base apart from a much larger clone, this may be a read error. The rearrangement links TRBV2 to TRBJ2-7, with TRBD1 as a possible D gene (7 bases). Germline values: CDR1 SNHLY, CDR2 FYNNEI. This CDR3 spans 13 amino acids. V was trimmed by 11 bases and J by 2 bases, leaving 16 bases between them. For the CDR3, the DNA is TGTGCCGCCAGGGGGACTTTCCCCTACGAGCAGTACTTC. It specifies CAARGTFPYEQYF.

This clonotype showed up many times. The CDR3 coding sequence is TGTGCCAGCAGAAGGGAGGGTAGAGGGGATACGCAGTATTTT. This gives the protein CASRREGRGDTQYF. The rearrangement uses TRBV28 and TRBJ2-3; 7 bases are a match to TRBD2. The length of the CDR3 is 14 residues. Germline CDR1 MDHEN, CDR2 SYDVKM. J gave up 6 bases and V 6 bases, and 9 bases lay outside the gene matches.

This clonotype occurred many times. The chain employs TRBV9 and TRBJ2-1; D remains ambiguous. Germline loops: CDR1 SGDLS, CDR2 YYNGEE. CDR3 size: 13 residues. Between the trimmed V and J ends, which lost 0 bases and 0 bases, there was a span of 1 base. The CDR3 region is CASSVGSYNEQFF. CDR3 in DNA: TGTGCCAGCAGCGTAGGCTCCTACAATGAGCAGTTCTTC.

This clonotype was seen at least ten times. The chain recombines TRBV7-2 with TRBJ2-3, with TRBD2 matching over 10 bases. With V trimmed by 0 bases and J by 4 bases, 10 bases remained unmatched. The V gene's germline CDR1 is SGHTA and CDR2 FQGNSA. The CDR3 covers 18 residues. The CDR3 loop is CASSLAPLLAGAPDTQYF. CDR3 sequence (DNA): TGTGCCAGCAGCTTAGCCCCCTTGCTAGCGGGAGCCCCAGATACGCAGTATTTT.

A word on this clonotype: A far larger clone is just one base off, so this is likely a read error. The chain is built from TRBV11-2 and TRBJ2-3; D is possibly TRBD1 (6 bases). Judging by the DNA end, TRBJ2-5 fits better; the J call may be wrong. Germline V gives CDR1 SGHAT, CDR2 FQNNGV. The CDR3 sequence is 17 residues long. In DNA, the CDR3 is TGTGCCAGCAGTGAAGCGCTTCGGGGACATCCGCAAGGGACCCAGTACTTC. Translation: CASSEALRGHPQGTQYF.

The chain carries TRBV12-3 or TRBV12-4 and TRBJ1-2, with TRBD1 matching over 7 bases. With 6 bases clipped from V and 4 bases from J, the junction kept 14 bases outside the gene matches. The CDR3 totals 16 residues. CDR3 in DNA: TGTGCCAGCAGCCCGAGGACAGGTGGTTATGTCTATGGCTACACCTTC. Translated: CASSPRTGGYVYGYTF.

At least ten counts were recorded for this clonotype. The rearrangement joins TRBV7-9 to TRBJ1-1; 8 bases agree with TRBD1. Unmatched junction bases numbered 7, after V lost 1 base and J lost 3 bases. The CDR3 runs 16 residues. Looked up from germline, CDR1 is SEHNR and CDR2 is FQNEAQ (reference sequence). CDR3 DNA sequence: TGTGCCAGCAGCTTAGGGCAGGGGGCCGGGGACACTGAAGCTTTCTTT. It is translated as CASSLGQGAGDTEAFF.